This T cell receptor (beta chain) was sequenced in a study of T cell responses to AZD1222 COVID-19 vaccine. As regards this clone: The antigen is not known.

Whether given at about 4 or about 12 weeks, second doses were pooled. Findings and limits, study-wide: Just a handful of AZD1222 recipients tested seropositive at baseline. There were repertoire samples only from the period after the peak T cell response.

Germline loops: CDR1 SEHNR, CDR2 FQNEAQ (reference sequence). Between the trimmed V and J ends, which lost 1 base and 0 bases, there was a span of 7 bases. The CDR3 has 15 residues. Sequenced by immunoSEQ multiplex PCR; TCRdb stores in-frame clones only, minus some. The table lists 60,000 to 95,000 clones, roughly 91% of them singletons. The source of this sequence is an adult who received the AZD1222 COVID-19 vaccine. Here the sequenced sample was peripheral blood, taken 28 days after the second AZD1222 dose. J is TRBJ1-3 and V is TRBV7-9, with D possibly matching TRBD1 (5 bases). The CDR3 loop reads CASSLGGFSGNTIYF. Written as DNA, the CDR3 is TGTGCCAGCAGCTTAGGGGGGTTCTCTGGAAACACCATATATTTT.